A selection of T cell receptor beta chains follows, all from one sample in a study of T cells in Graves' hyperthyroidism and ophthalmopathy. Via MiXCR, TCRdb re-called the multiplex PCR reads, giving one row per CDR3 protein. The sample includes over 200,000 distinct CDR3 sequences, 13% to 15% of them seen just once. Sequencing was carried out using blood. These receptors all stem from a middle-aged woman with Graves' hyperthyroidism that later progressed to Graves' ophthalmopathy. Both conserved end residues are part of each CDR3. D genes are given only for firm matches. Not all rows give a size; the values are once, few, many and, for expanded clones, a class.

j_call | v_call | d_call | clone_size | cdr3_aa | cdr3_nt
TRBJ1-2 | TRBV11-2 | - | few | CASSLAGANYGYTF | TGTGCCAGCAGCTTAGCGGGGGCTAACTATGGCTACACCTTC
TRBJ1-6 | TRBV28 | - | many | CASSSAAYNSPLHF | TGTGCCAGCAGTTCCGCAGCCTATAATTCACCCCTCCACTTT
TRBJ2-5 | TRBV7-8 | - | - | CASSPPSGGGETQYF | TGTGCCAGCAGCCCCCCCTCTGGCGGGGGCGAGACCCAGTACTTC
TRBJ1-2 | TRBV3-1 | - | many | CASSQDTGTGNYGYTF | TGTGCCAGCAGCCAAGATACAGGGACGGGAAACTATGGCTACACCTTC
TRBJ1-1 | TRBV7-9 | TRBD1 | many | CAGEQGVTLNTEAFF | TGTGCCGGGGAACAGGGGGTGACCCTGAACACTGAAGCTTTCTTT
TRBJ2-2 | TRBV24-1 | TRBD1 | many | CATSDHAGTGGAGELFF | TGTGCCACCAGTGACCACGCCGGGACAGGGGGGGCCGGGGAGCTGTTTTTT
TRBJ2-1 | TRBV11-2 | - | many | CASSEHRETLGFF | TGTGCCAGCAGCGAGCACAGGGAAACCCTTGGGTTCTTC
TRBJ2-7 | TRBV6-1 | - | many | CASIRTPTSPLEQYF | TGTGCCAGCATTAGGACACCCACCTCCCCTTTAGAGCAGTACTTC
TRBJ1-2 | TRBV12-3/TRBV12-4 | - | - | CASSWDIRPRDGYTF | TGTGCCAGCAGTTGGGACATACGGCCGAGGGATGGCTACACCTTC
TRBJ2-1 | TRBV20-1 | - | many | CSAREGGEISQFF | TGCAGTGCTAGAGAGGGGGGAGAGATCTCGCAGTTCTTC
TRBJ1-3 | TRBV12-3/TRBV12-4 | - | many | CASSLALGNTIYF | TGTGCCAGCAGTTTAGCGCTCGGAAACACCATATATTTT
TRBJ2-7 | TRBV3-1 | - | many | CASSQDERYEQYF | TGTGCCAGCAGCCAAGACGAGCGCTACGAGCAGTACTTC
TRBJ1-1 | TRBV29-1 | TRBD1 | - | CSVGGTAEAFF | TGCAGCGTTGGGGGGACAGCTGAAGCTTTCTTT
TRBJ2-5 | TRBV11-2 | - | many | CASSSPGEVAETQYF | TGTGCCAGCAGCTCCCCGGGGGAGGTGGCGGAGACCCAGTACTTC
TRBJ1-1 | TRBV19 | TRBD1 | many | CASSITGTGYAEAFF | TGTGCCAGTAGTATCACCGGGACAGGGTATGCTGAAGCTTTCTTT
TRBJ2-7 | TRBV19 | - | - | CASSEGQVYYEQYF | TGTGCCAGTAGCGAGGGCCAGGTCTACTACGAGCAGTACTTC
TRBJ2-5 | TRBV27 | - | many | CASSTLLGERETQYF | TGTGCCAGCAGTACCCTTCTGGGGGAGCGAGAGACCCAGTACTTC
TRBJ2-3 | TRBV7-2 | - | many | CASSLTLPGPPTDTQYF | TGTGCCAGCAGCCTCACCCTACCGGGACCCCCCACAGATACGCAGTATTTT
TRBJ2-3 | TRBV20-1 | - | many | CSASSGFADTQYF | TGCAGTGCCTCAAGCGGGTTTGCAGATACGCAGTATTTT
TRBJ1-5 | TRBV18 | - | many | CASSSDGARKHF | TGTGCCAGCTCCTCGGACGGGGCTCGGAAGCATTTT
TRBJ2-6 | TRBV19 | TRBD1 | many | CASSALDRGAGANVLTF | TGTGCCAGTAGTGCCCTGGACAGGGGAGCTGGGGCCAACGTCCTGACTTTC
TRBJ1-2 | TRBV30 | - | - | CAAIGGAGVNYGYTF | TGTGCTGCGATTGGGGGGGCAGGAGTTAACTATGGCTACACCTTC
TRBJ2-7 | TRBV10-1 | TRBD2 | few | CATATSGSGVQYF | TGCGCCACCGCGACTAGCGGGAGTGGGGTGCAGTACTTC
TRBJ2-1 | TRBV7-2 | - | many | CASSPEDTHSGQQFF | TGTGCCAGCAGCCCAGAGGACACCCATAGCGGTCAACAGTTCTTC
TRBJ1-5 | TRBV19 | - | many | CASSPGAGPFNQPQHF | TGTGCCAGTAGTCCCGGGGCAGGCCCATTCAATCAGCCCCAGCATTTT
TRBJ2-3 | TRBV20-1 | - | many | CSAPVGGAQASDTQYF | TGCAGTGCCCCGGTTGGGGGGGCGCAAGCCTCAGATACGCAGTATTTT
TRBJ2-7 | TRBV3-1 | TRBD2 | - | CASSLVDFSGRPYEQYF | TGTGCCAGCAGCCTAGTCGATTTTAGCGGGAGGCCCTACGAGCAGTACTTC
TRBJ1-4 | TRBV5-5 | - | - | CASSLVGLEEKLFF | TGTGCCAGCAGCTTGGTAGGGTTAGAGGAAAAACTGTTTTTT
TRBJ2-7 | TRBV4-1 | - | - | CASSPYEYRKGAYEQYF | TGCGCCAGCAGCCCCTATGAATATCGTAAGGGCGCCTACGAGCAGTACTTC
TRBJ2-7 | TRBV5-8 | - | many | CASSLYAGVYYEQYF | TGTGCCAGCAGCTTGTACGCAGGGGTATACTACGAGCAGTACTTC
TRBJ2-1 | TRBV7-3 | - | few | CASSLTSSDEQFF | TGTGCCAGCAGCTTAACGTCCTCGGATGAGCAGTTCTTC